This TCR beta chain was observed in a study of shared clonotypes between healthy human individuals. Findings and limits, study-wide: Larger estimated richness was generally seen in naive subsets than in memory subsets. Clonotypes that were shared across a handful of donors made up 4% to 6% of naive CD4 clonotypes.

This clone was counted once. Its specificity is not known. Germline V CDR1 and CDR2: SGHRS, YFSETQ. V lost 1 base, J lost 4 bases, and 5 bases lay in between. The CDR3 length is 12 residues. The sorted-subset replicate PCRs were given about 200 ng DNA, which is 30,000 or so T cell genomes. Method: immunoSEQ multiplex PCR; TCRdb's copy keeps in-frame clones and lacks some. The table has around 1 million clones, over 75% seen once. The chain combines TRBV5-1 with TRBJ2-5; unclear D gene. The origin of this receptor is a man between 18 and 29 years old in good health. Sample: memory CD4+ T cells sorted from blood. Subset meaning: CD45RA-negative fraction. The CDR3 spells CASSLSPETQYF. The CDR3 bases are TGCGCCAGCAGCTTGTCCCCAGAGACCCAGTACTTC. The whole variable domain, remainder taken from reference TRBV5-1 and TRBJ2-5, is KAGVTQTPRYLIKTRGQQVTLSCSPISGHRSVSWYQQTPGQGLQFLFEYFSETQRNKGNFPGRFSGRQFSNSRSEMNVSTLELGDSALYLCASSLSPETQYFGPGTRLLVL.